Sequencing of this T cell receptor (beta chain) was carried out in a study of T cells expressing NK-cell markers. Study as a whole: HCMV seropositivity characterized most of the eight sequenced donors, and seronegativity one.

Germline values: CDR1 SNHLY, CDR2 FYNNEI. The CDR3 length is 15 residues. From its re-call of the 5' RACE reads, TCRdb lists each CDR3 protein once, without DNA. The sample's table shows about 190,000 distinct CDR3 sequences. Whole-study results and caveats: In several donors, dominant clonotypes made up 28.3-60.1% of CD3+CD56-NKG2C+ cells.

Notes on this clonotype: The antigen is not known.

The chain has TRBV2 and TRBJ2-1; TCRdb outputs TRBD1, but without DNA this stays unchecked. The sequencing input was blood T cells: a sorted CD56 or NKG2C T cell subset, CD4+ or CD8+ T cells, or bulk PBMC T cells (not recorded which). The receptor was isolated from a man between 18 and 69 years old in good health. CDR3: CASSGTAEPYNEQFF.